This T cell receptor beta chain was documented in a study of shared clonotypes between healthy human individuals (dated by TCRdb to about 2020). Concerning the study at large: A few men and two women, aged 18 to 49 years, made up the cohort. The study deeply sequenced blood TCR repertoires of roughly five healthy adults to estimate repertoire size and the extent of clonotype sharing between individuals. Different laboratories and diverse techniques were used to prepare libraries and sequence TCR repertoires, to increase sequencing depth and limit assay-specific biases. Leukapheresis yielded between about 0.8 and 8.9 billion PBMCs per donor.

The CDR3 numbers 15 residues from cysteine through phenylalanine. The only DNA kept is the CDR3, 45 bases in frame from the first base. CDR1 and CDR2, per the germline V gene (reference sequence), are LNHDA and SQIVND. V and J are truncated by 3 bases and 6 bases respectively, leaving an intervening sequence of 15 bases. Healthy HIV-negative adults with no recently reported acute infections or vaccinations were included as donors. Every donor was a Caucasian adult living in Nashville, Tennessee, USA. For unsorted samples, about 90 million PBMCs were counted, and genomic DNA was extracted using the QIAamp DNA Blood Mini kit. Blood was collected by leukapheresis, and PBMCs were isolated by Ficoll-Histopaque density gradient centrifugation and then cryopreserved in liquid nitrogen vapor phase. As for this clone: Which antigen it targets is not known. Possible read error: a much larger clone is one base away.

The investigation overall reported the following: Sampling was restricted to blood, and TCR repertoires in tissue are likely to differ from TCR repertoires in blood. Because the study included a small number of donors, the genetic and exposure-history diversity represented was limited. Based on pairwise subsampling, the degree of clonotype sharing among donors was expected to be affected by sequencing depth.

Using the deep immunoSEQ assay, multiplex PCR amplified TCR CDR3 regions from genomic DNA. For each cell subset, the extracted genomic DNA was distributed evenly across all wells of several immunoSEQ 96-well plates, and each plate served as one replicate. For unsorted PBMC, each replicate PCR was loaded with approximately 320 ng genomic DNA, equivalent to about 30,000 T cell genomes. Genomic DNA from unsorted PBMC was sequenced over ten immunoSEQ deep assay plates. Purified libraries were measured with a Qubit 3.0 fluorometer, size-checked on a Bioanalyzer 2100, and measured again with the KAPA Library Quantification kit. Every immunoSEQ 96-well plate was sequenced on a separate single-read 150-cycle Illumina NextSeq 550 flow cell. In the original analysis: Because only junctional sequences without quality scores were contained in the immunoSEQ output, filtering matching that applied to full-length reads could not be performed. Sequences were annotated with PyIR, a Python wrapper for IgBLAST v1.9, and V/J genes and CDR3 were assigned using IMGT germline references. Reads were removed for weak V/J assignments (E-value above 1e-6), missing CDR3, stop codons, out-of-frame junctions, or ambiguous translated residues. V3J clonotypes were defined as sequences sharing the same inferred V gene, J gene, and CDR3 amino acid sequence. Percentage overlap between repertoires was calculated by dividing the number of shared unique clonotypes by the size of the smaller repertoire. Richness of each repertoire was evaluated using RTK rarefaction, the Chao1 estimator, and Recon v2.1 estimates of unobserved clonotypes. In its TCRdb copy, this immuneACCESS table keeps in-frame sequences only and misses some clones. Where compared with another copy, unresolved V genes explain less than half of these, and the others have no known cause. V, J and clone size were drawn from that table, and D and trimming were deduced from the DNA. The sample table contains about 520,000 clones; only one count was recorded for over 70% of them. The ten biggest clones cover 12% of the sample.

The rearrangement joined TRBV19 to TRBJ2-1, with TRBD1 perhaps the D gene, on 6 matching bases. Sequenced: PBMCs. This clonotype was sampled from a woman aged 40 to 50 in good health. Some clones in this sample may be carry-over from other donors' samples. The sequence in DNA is TGTGCCAGTAGTATTTGGGGGTTACAGGGCAATGAGCAGTTCTTC. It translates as CASSIWGLQGNEQFF.